Sequencing of this T cell receptor (beta chain) was carried out in a study of beta chain features in type 1 diabetes. About this clone itself: Its antigen is not identified.

Unmatched junction bases numbered 9, after V lost 0 bases and J lost 3 bases. The CDR3 is 17 residues long. CDR1 LNHNV and CDR2 YYDKDF come from the germline V gene (reference sequence). Of the isolated RNA, all was reverse transcribed, and so the sequenced material was expressed TCRB transcripts. TCRdb's table, derived via immunoSEQ multiplex PCR, lists solely in-frame clones and lacks some. There are some 270,000 clones in the sample; around an eighth occur only once, and 0.025% to 0.03% lies in the top ten. General study results and limits: All four CD4+ subsets from Type 1 diabetes patients carried moderately but significantly shorter TCRB CDR3s.

The origin of this receptor is a woman aged 40 to 50 in good health. Sequenced: naive CD4+ T cells from blood. This chain uses TRBV15 with TRBJ2-3; 7 bases are a match to TRBD2. The CDR3 DNA sequence: TGTGCCACCAGCAGAGATCGGGGGGTCGTTTGGACAGATACGCAGTATTTT. This sequence encodes CATSRDRGVVWTDTQYF.